What follows are 30 T cell receptor beta chains derived from one specimen sequenced in a study of molecular identifiers for immune sequencing clone quantification. TCRdb independently ran MiXCR on the PCR reads; one entry per CDR3 protein. The sample contains 460,000 or so distinct CDR3 sequences, around 21% of which appear only once. The material sequenced was naive CD8+ T cells from blood, with Jurkat cell RNA spiked in. Subset defined: FACS-sorted CD8+CD4-CCR7+CD45RA+ naive T cells. The receptors here all came from a human donor in good health. Some libraries in this study had Jurkat cell RNA spiked in.

This clonotype occurred many times. The chain employs TRBV7-9 and TRBJ2-5; 10 nucleotides agree with TRBD1. The CDR3 is made up of 15 amino acids. Germline CDR1 reads SEHNR; CDR2 reads FQNEAQ (reference sequence). Trimming took 6 bases from V and 6 from J; bases not matched to a gene: 10. The CDR3 protein is CASRETGTGVQTQYF. CDR3 in DNA: TGTGCCAGCAGGGAAACCGGGACAGGGGTGCAGACCCAGTACTTC.

In this sample, this clonotype turned up a few times. This sequence joins TRBV19 and TRBJ1-1, with a possible D match to TRBD1 (6 bases). The CDR3 runs 15 residues. Germline V lookup: CDR1 LNHDA, CDR2 SQIVND (reference sequence). V lost 6 bases, J lost 4 bases, and 18 bases lay in between. The CDR3 reads CASRDQEGEPTEAFF. The CDR3 nucleotides are TGTGCCAGTAGAGATCAAGAGGGGGAGCCCACTGAAGCTTTCTTT.

This clonotype was counted a few times. The rearrangement uses TRBV2 and TRBJ2-7, with D possibly being TRBD1 (6 bases). Trimming took off 7 bases at V and 2 bases at J, with 9 bases between the two ends. Germline V gene lookup returns CDR1 SNHLY and CDR2 FYNNEI. This CDR3 has 12 amino acids. The CDR3 DNA sequence: TGTGCCAGCATACAGGGCCCCTACGAGCAGTACTTC. Encoded protein: CASIQGPYEQYF.

Only a few counts were recorded for this clonotype. J is TRBJ2-7 and V is TRBV6-2 or TRBV6-3, with D perhaps assigned TRBD1 or TRBD2 (5 bases each). V gave up 6 bases and J gave up 5 bases, with 23 bases separating them. The CDR3 runs 16 residues. CDR1 MNHEY and CDR2 SVGEGT come from the germline V gene. The CDR3 bases are TGTGCCAGCAGCACCGGGACCTCCGCTAACTTCCACGAGCAGTACTTC. Its protein is CASSTGTSANFHEQYF.

Details on this clonotype: Since a much larger clone is just one base distant, this may be a read error. This chain joins TRBV7-2 and TRBJ2-1; 8 positions match TRBD2. Germline CDR1 reads SGHTA; CDR2 reads FQGNSA. The CDR3 spans 18 residues. CDR3 residues: CAISLVPLGTSVMDEQFF. DNA for the CDR3: TGTGCCATCAGCTTAGTTCCCCTCGGGACTAGTGTTATGGATGAGCAGTTCTTC.

This clonotype was counted at least ten times. This rearrangement joins TRBV24-1 to TRBJ2-1; unclear D gene. The CDR3 runs 12 residues. CDR1 is KGHDR, CDR2 SFDVKD, per germline. V was clipped by 3 bases and J by 6 bases, with 5 bases between them. In DNA form, the CDR3 reads TGTGCCACCAGTGATGGGATCAATGAGCAGTTCTTC. Encoded protein: CATSDGINEQFF.

This clonotype was recorded at least ten times. The chain uses TRBV20-1 and TRBJ2-7, with D possibly being TRBD1 (6 bases). CDR1 and CDR2 (germline): DFQATT, SNEGSKA (reference sequence). The CDR3 is 13 amino acids. Trimming took off 0 bases at V and 2 bases at J, with 8 bases between the two ends. This CDR3 is CSARDRGTYEQYF. The CDR3 DNA follows: TGCAGTGCTAGAGACAGGGGTACCTACGAGCAGTACTTC.

This clonotype was observed many times. The chain recombines TRBV3-1 with TRBJ2-7, with 10 bases aligning to TRBD2. The CDR3 is 16 amino acids. CDR1 is LGHDT and CDR2 is YNNKEL in the germline V gene (reference sequence). J was trimmed by 2 bases and V by 1 base; bases with no gene match: 5. The CDR3 is CASSQGSSGRAYEQYF. The CDR3 coding sequence is TGTGCCAGCAGCCAAGGGTCTAGCGGGAGAGCCTACGAGCAGTACTTC.

In this sample, this clonotype turned up a few times. The V gene is TRBV29-1, the J gene TRBJ2-1, with 11 bases that match TRBD2. Germline trimming cut 7 bases from V and 7 bases from J; bases unmatched to any gene: 12. This CDR3 is 15 amino acids long. The germline gives CDR1 SQVTM, CDR2 ANQGSEA. CDR3 in amino acids: CSAGGTSGSSNEQFF. As DNA, the CDR3 is TGCAGCGCTGGAGGGACTAGCGGCAGTTCGAATGAGCAGTTCTTC.

This clonotype was recorded many times. The DNA for the CDR3 is TGTGCCAGCAGTCCGGGCGCGGGGTCAGATGAAAAACTGTTTTTT. It codes for CASSPGAGSDEKLFF. The V and J genes are TRBV28 and TRBJ1-4; D not resolved. The germline gives CDR1 MDHEN, CDR2 SYDVKM. Trimming removed 5 bases from V and 6 bases from J, with 16 bases in between. The CDR3 totals 15 residues.

This clonotype was seen a few times. The chain employs TRBV7-9 and TRBJ2-1, with a weak D call TRBD2 (5 bases). The CDR3 length is 16 residues. Germline loops: CDR1 SEHNR, CDR2 FQNEAQ (reference sequence). With 5 bases removed from V and 2 bases from J, the gap between germline ends came to 16 bases. CDR3 sequence reads: CASSGTNSGTYNEQFF. In nucleotides, the CDR3 is TGTGCCAGCAGCGGCACCAACTCCGGGACCTACAATGAGCAGTTCTTC.

This clonotype has only one observation. J is TRBJ2-6 and V is TRBV7-9; 11 bases are a match to TRBD1. The CDR3 length is 18 residues. Trimming took 5 bases from V and 6 from J; bases not matched to a gene: 12. CDR1 SEHNR and CDR2 FQNEAQ come from the germline V gene (reference sequence). The CDR3 DNA follows: TGTGCCAGCAGCCCCCAACCGGGACAGGGGGAAGAGGCCAACGTCCTGACTTTC. Amino acids: CASSPQPGQGEEANVLTF.

CDR3 in DNA: TGTGCCAGTTCTACAGGGATGGGTCAGCCCCAGCATTTT. It encodes CASSTGMGQPQHF. This chain joins TRBV28 and TRBJ1-5; tentatively, D is TRBD1 (6 bases). With 9 bases removed from V and 6 bases from J, the gap between germline ends came to 15 bases. Germline CDR1 is MDHEN and CDR2 is SYDVKM. The CDR3 consists of 13 residues. Complete variable domain (other parts from reference TRBV28 and TRBJ1-5): DVKVTQSSRYLVKRTGEKVFLECVQDMDHENMFWYRQDPGLGLRLIYFSYDVKMKEKGDIPEGYSVSREKKERFSLILESASTNQTSMYLCASSTGMGQPQHFGDGTRLSIL.

The chain employs TRBV24-1 and TRBJ2-1; D is possibly TRBD1 or TRBD2 (7 bases each). Germline V gives CDR1 KGHDR, CDR2 SFDVKD. The CDR3 is 13 residues long. V was pared by 6 bases and J by 10 bases, with 15 bases between. The chain's CDR3 is CATSKQGGDEQFF. For the CDR3, the DNA is TGTGCCACCAGTAAGCAGGGGGGGGACGAGCAGTTCTTC.

This clonotype was seen a handful of times. J is TRBJ1-1 and V is TRBV10-3; D gene unclear. Germline V gives CDR1 ENHRY, CDR2 SYGVKD. Trimming took 2 bases from V and 1 from J, leaving 8 bases between them. This CDR3 is built from 14 residues. The CDR3 sequence is CAISEGRTNTEAFF. CDR3 nucleotide sequence: TGTGCCATCAGTGAGGGGAGAACGAACACTGAAGCTTTCTTT.

This clonotype showed up many times. The chain carries TRBV9 and TRBJ2-2; 7 bases align to TRBD1. Per the germline V gene, CDR1 is SGDLS and CDR2 is YYNGEE. The V gene end was trimmed by 3 bases and the J gene end by 3 bases; junction bases not matched to a gene: 2. The CDR3 sequence is 14 residues long. As DNA, the CDR3 is TGTGCCAGCAGCGGAACAGGGGACACCGGGGAGCTGTTTTTT. This gives the protein CASSGTGDTGELFF. Supplemented by reference TRBV9 and TRBJ2-2, the full variable domain reads DSGVTQTPKHLITATGQRVTLRCSPRSGDLSVYWYQQSLDQGLQFLIQYYNGEERAKGNILERFSAQQFPDLHSELNLSSLELGDSALYFCASSGTGDTGELFFGEGSRLTVL.

V usage is TRBV13 and J usage is TRBJ2-2; D remains unclear. The germline CDR1 and CDR2 sequences are PRHDT and FYEKMQ (reference sequence). The V gene lost 8 bases and the J gene lost 6 bases, with 13 bases spanning the gap. There are 13 residues in the CDR3. DNA for the CDR3: TGTGCCAGCGGCAACAGCCATTCCGGGGAGCTGTTTTTT. Its translation: CASGNSHSGELFF. Looking up the rest from reference TRBV13 and TRBJ2-2 gives the full variable domain: AAGVIQSPRHLIKEKRETATLKCYPIPRHDTVYWYQQGPGQDPQFLISFYEKMQSDKGSIPDRFSAQQFSDYHSELNMSSLELGDSALYFCASGNSHSGELFFGEGSRLTVL.

In this sample, this clonotype turned up a few times. Written as DNA, the CDR3 is TGTGCCTGGAGCTTAGGGACAGGGGGCAGAGAAAAACTGTTTTTT. This gives the protein CAWSLGTGGREKLFF. The chain employs TRBV30 and TRBJ1-4, with 12 bases aligning to TRBD1. From germline, CDR1 is GTSNPN and CDR2 SVGIG (reference sequence). The CDR3 extends over 15 amino acids. Trimming removed 3 bases from V and 8 bases from J; junction bases left unmatched: 7.

There are a few counts of this clonotype. This chain links TRBV7-6 with TRBJ2-2; D remains unclear. The ends were cut back, 7 bases at V and 6 bases at J, with 12 bases in the middle. The CDR3 runs to 13 residues. The V gene's germline CDR1 is SGHVS and CDR2 FNYEAQ. In nucleotides, the CDR3 is TGTGCCAGCACCCCCGGGTTGTCCGGGGAGCTGTTTTTT. This translates into CASTPGLSGELFF.

At least ten counts were recorded for this clonotype. This rearrangement joins TRBV6-6 to TRBJ2-7; TRBD1 aligns across 8 bases. The V gene end was trimmed by 0 bases and the J gene end by 5 bases; junction bases not matched to a gene: 9. Germline V gene sequence: CDR1 MNHNY, CDR2 SVGAGI (reference sequence). The CDR3 sequence is 16 residues long. The CDR3 DNA is TGTGCCAGCAGTTACTCTATGTGGACAGGGAAGGACGAGCAGTACTTC. As protein: CASSYSMWTGKDEQYF.

V usage is TRBV5-1 and J usage is TRBJ1-1, with 9 bases lining up with TRBD1. The V segment lost 3 bases and the J segment 7 bases; nucleotides outside the gene matches: 4. The CDR3 extends over 13 amino acids. Germline CDR1 is SGHRS and CDR2 is YFSETQ. The CDR3 loop reads CASSWGQGGEAFF. CDR3 nucleotide sequence: TGCGCCAGCAGCTGGGGACAGGGTGGTGAAGCTTTCTTT.

This clonotype was counted at least ten times. The chain is built from TRBV6-5 and TRBJ2-7; TRBD1 matches 9 bases. From germline, CDR1 is MNHEY and CDR2 SVGAGI. V shed 10 bases, J shed 2 bases, and the junction held 3 bases outside the gene matches. This CDR3 comprises 12 residues. In DNA form, the CDR3 reads TGTGCCACCGGGACAGGGCCCTACGAGCAGTACTTC. Its protein product is CATGTGPYEQYF.

Notes on this clonotype: It may be a read error: a sequence one base away is much more abundant. The J gene is TRBJ1-5, the V gene TRBV7-9; D is uncertain. Germline lookup yields CDR1 SEHNR and CDR2 FQNEAQ (reference sequence). The CDR3 is 12 residues long. CDR3 sequence (DNA): TGTGCCAGCGGCTTCTCCGAGCAGCCCCAGCATTTT. Its translation is CASGFSEQPQHF.

This clonotype was recorded a few times. This sequence joins TRBV20-1 and TRBJ2-5; D is ambiguous. V was clipped by 5 bases and J by 1 base, with 11 bases between them. Germline CDR1 is DFQATT and CDR2 is SNEGSKA (reference sequence). The CDR3 has 13 residues. The CDR3, as DNA: TGCAGTGCTTTAGGACGTATCCAAGAGACCCAGTACTTC. Its protein product is CSALGRIQETQYF.

This clonotype occurred a few times. This sequence joins TRBV30 and TRBJ1-5; D is unclear. The CDR3 loop spans 13 amino acids. The germline CDR1 and CDR2 sequences are GTSNPN and SVGIG (reference sequence). Between the trimmed V and J ends, which lost 2 bases and 6 bases, there was a span of 11 bases. The CDR3 bases are TGTGCCTGGAGTATTGGTATGGGTCAGCCCCAGCATTTT. Residues: CAWSIGMGQPQHF.

V is TRBV12-5 and J is TRBJ1-5; D is ambiguous. Germline-derived CDR1 and CDR2 are LGHNT and FRNRAP. The CDR3 totals 13 residues. Trimming removed 6 bases at V and 4 bases at J, with 10 bases between. CDR3 nucleotides: TGTGCTAGTGGAGTTAGGGCAAATCAGCCCCAGCATTTT. Translation: CASGVRANQPQHF.

This clonotype occurred a few times. This chain uses TRBV30 with TRBJ2-2; D not resolved. V lost 1 base and J lost 6, with 18 bases in between. The CDR3 covers 16 residues. CDR1 is GTSNPN and CDR2 is SVGIG in the germline V gene (reference sequence). The CDR3 DNA reads as TGTGCCTGGAGTGCCAGTCTCGGGTGGATAGCCGGGGAGCTGTTTTTT. It translates to CAWSASLGWIAGELFF. Variable domain in full (rest from reference TRBV30 and TRBJ2-2): SQTIHQWPATLVQPVGSPLSLECTVEGTSNPNLYWYRQAAGRGLQLLFYSVGIGQISSEVPQNLSASRPQDRQFILSSKKLLLSDSGFYLCAWSASLGWIAGELFFGEGSRLTVL.

The sample holds many counts of this clonotype. This chain uses TRBV4-3 with TRBJ2-3; no clear D. V lost 1 base and J lost 0, with 11 bases in between. The CDR3 loop spans 16 amino acids. Germline V lookup: CDR1 LGHNA, CDR2 YSLEER. The CDR3 coding sequence is TGCGCCAGCAGCCAAGCCGCGTTGACTAGCACAGATACGCAGTATTTT. Translating gives CASSQAALTSTDTQYF.

This clonotype showed up many times. The rearrangement links TRBV20-1 to TRBJ2-7; 8 positions match TRBD2. Germline assignment: CDR1 DFQATT and CDR2 SNEGSKA (reference sequence). The CDR3 runs 15 residues. Trimming cost V 7 bases and J 5 bases; bases outside gene matches: 16. CDR3 amino acids: CSGGGIAGFAHEQYF. The CDR3 nucleotides read TGCAGTGGGGGGGGGATAGCGGGATTTGCCCACGAGCAGTACTTC.

In this sample, this clonotype turned up a few times. The chain recombines TRBV4-3 with TRBJ2-5; the D call may be TRBD1 or TRBD2 (7 bases each). V was pared by 3 bases and J by 6 bases, with 14 bases between. The CDR3 is made up of 14 amino acids. Germline V lookup: CDR1 LGHNA, CDR2 YSLEER. The CDR3 bases are TGCGCCAGCAGCCAGGCAGGGGGGGATCAGACCCAGTACTTC. This encodes CASSQAGGDQTQYF.